Below are 31 T cell receptor beta chains sequenced from a single sample in a study of shared clonotypes between healthy human individuals. Profiling relied on immunoSEQ multiplex PCR, and the TCRdb table lists in-frame clones only, not all of them. Among around 2,000,000 clones listed, about 95% were seen once. The sequenced sample consisted of naive CD4+ T cells sorted from blood. Subset specified: CD45RA+ positively selected. These receptors came from a man aged 18 to 29 in good health.

The chain employs TRBV2 and TRBJ2-7; 7 bases line up with TRBD2. The germline CDR1 and CDR2 sequences are SNHLY and FYNNEI. V lost 3 bases and J lost 6; bases outside the gene matches: 11. This CDR3 is built from 15 residues. CDR3: CASSEIVGGRGEQYF. The CDR3 bases are TGTGCCAGCAGTGAGATCGTGGGGGGGAGAGGCGAGCAGTACTTC.

This clone occurred once. The rearrangement uses TRBV9 and TRBJ2-7; TRBD2 matches 14 bases. The length of the CDR3 is 18 residues. J gave up 6 bases and V 0 bases, and 11 bases lay outside the gene matches. Germline values: CDR1 SGDLS, CDR2 YYNGEE. The CDR3 DNA sequence: TGTGCCAGCAGCGTAGCCGTTGGGACTAGCGGGAGTGTCAGCGAGCAGTACTTC. Translation: CASSVAVGTSGSVSEQYF.

The chain uses TRBV7-9 and TRBJ2-3, with 13 bases fitting TRBD2. Per germline, CDR1 SEHNR and CDR2 FQNEAQ (reference sequence). The CDR3 has 16 amino acids. V lost 0 bases and J lost 4; bases outside the gene matches: 1. The CDR3 spells CASSLATSGGSDTQYF. CDR3 in DNA: TGTGCCAGCAGCTTAGCGACTAGCGGGGGGTCAGATACGCAGTATTTT.

V and J are TRBV29-1 and TRBJ2-5; a weak D match, TRBD1 (5 bases). This CDR3 comprises 12 residues. Looked up from germline, CDR1 is SQVTM and CDR2 is ANQGSEA. V lost 3 bases to trimming and J lost 2 bases, with 7 bases between them. CDR3 sequence (DNA): TGCAGCGTTGACAGGGAACAAGAGACCCAGTACTTC. Its protein is CSVDREQETQYF.

This rearrangement joins TRBV28 to TRBJ1-4; 8 bases agree with TRBD1. Germline CDR1 MDHEN, CDR2 SYDVKM. J was trimmed by 6 bases and V by 5 bases; bases with no gene match: 5. The CDR3 sequence is 14 residues long. The CDR3 sequence: CASSVPGQDEKLFF. The CDR3 DNA sequence: TGTGCCAGCAGTGTACCGGGACAGGATGAAAAACTGTTTTTT.

The V gene is TRBV19, the J gene TRBJ2-3, with 10 bases fitting TRBD2. CDR1 LNHDA and CDR2 SQIVND come from the germline V gene (reference sequence). CDR3 size: 15 residues. V gave up 4 bases and J gave up 5 bases; unmatched junction bases: 6. The CDR3 here is CASSNLAGVGDTQYF. The CDR3 DNA sequence: TGTGCCAGTAGTAATCTAGCGGGAGTTGGAGATACGCAGTATTTT.

The chain joins TRBV7-4 to TRBJ2-7; TRBD2 might be the D (7 bases). Trimming shortened V by 0 bases and J by 3 bases, and 18 bases separated the two germline ends. The germline gives CDR1 SGHVT, CDR2 SQSDAQ. CDR3 length equals 17 residues. The CDR3 region is CASSLACRRGTLYEQYF. CDR3 in DNA: TGTGCCAGCAGCTTAGCGTGTAGGCGGGGGACACTCTACGAGCAGTACTTC.

This chain links TRBV27 with TRBJ1-2, with D possibly TRBD1 on 5 matching bases. CDR1 and CDR2 (germline): MNHEY, SMNVEV (reference sequence). V lost 7 bases and J 3 bases, leaving 12 bases between the germline ends. The CDR3 extends over 13 amino acids. CDR3 residues: CASKEGHHYGYTF. The CDR3 coding sequence is TGTGCCAGCAAAGAAGGACACCACTATGGCTACACCTTC.

The chain recombines TRBV19 with TRBJ2-7; the D is unclear. With 5 bases removed from V and 2 bases from J, the gap between germline ends came to 10 bases. Germline CDR1 LNHDA, CDR2 SQIVND (reference sequence). The CDR3 runs to 13 residues. The CDR3 DNA follows: TGTGCCAGTAGTTCCGCCCTACCCTACGAGCAGTACTTC. As protein: CASSSALPYEQYF.

The chain carries TRBV6-1 and TRBJ2-3; D gene uncertain. Germline CDR1 is MNHNS and CDR2 is SASEGT. This CDR3 is built from 12 residues. Trimming removed 6 bases from V and 2 bases from J, with 6 bases in between. CDR3 sequence reads: CASRANTDTQYF. The DNA of the CDR3 is TGTGCCAGCAGGGCCAACACAGATACGCAGTATTTT.

This clone has more than one count but fewer than ten. CDR3 nucleotide sequence: TGTGCCAGTAGACAAGATACTAGCAATCAGCCCCAGCATTTT. Translation: CASRQDTSNQPQHF. The chain combines TRBV19 with TRBJ1-5; the D is unclear. The germline V gene encodes CDR1 LNHDA and CDR2 SQIVND (reference sequence). V was cut by 6 bases and J by 0 bases, with 9 bases left in between. The CDR3 loop spans 14 amino acids.

Concerning this clone: Other DNA variants within this sample encode the same CDR3. The chain links TRBV5-1 to TRBJ2-7; D possibly corresponds to TRBD1 (6 bases). Trimming removed 0 bases from V and 2 bases from J, with 9 bases in between. Germline V gene data show CDR1 as SGHRS and CDR2 as YFSETQ. CDR3 length equals 14 residues. CDR3 loop: CASSLVAGAYEQYF. In nucleotides, the CDR3 is TGCGCCAGCAGCTTGGTGGCAGGGGCCTACGAGCAGTACTTC.

The rearrangement joins TRBV18 to TRBJ2-5, with D perhaps TRBD2 (7 bases). Germline assignment: CDR1 KGHSH and CDR2 LQKENI. Trimming shortened V by 4 bases and J by 2 bases, and 20 bases separated the two germline ends. The CDR3 spans 17 residues. The CDR3 here is CASSHRGAGTEQETQYF. CDR3 nucleotide sequence: TGTGCCAGCTCACACCGGGGGGCGGGAACCGAACAAGAGACCCAGTACTTC. Variable domain in full (rest from reference TRBV18 and TRBJ2-5): NAGVMQNPRHLVRRRGQEARLRCSPMKGHSHVYWYRQLPEEGLKFMVYLQKENIIDESGMPKERFSAEFPKEGPSILRIQQVVRGDSAAYFCASSHRGAGTEQETQYFGPGTRLLVL.

This sequence joins TRBV6-1 and TRBJ1-2, with 8 bases matching TRBD1. J lost 0 bases, V lost 6 bases, and 6 bases had no gene match. Looked up from germline, CDR1 is MNHNS and CDR2 is SASEGT. The CDR3 totals 15 residues. The CDR3, as DNA: TGTGCCAGCAGGGGGACAGGAGAAACTAACTATGGCTACACCTTC. Encoded protein: CASRGTGETNYGYTF.

The genes are TRBV30 and TRBJ2-7; D uncertain. CDR1 and CDR2 from the germline V gene are GTSNPN and SVGIG (reference sequence). Trimming shortened V by 7 bases and J by 2 bases, and 15 bases separated the two germline ends. The CDR3 is 13 residues long. In DNA form, the CDR3 reads TGTGCCTCAGCTCGCAGCCTCCCCTACGAGCAGTACTTC. Amino acids: CASARSLPYEQYF.

This chain joins TRBV7-2 and TRBJ2-7; 7 nucleotides match TRBD1. Germline CDR1 reads SGHTA; CDR2 reads FQGNSA. The length of the CDR3 is 17 residues. With V trimmed by 5 bases and J by 0 bases, 13 bases remained unmatched. CDR3 nucleotides: TGTGCCAGCAGCCGAGATAGGATCGGGACAGACTCCTACGAGCAGTACTTC. Translating it yields CASSRDRIGTDSYEQYF.

Turning to this clone: In the same sample, other DNA sequences code for this CDR3. The genes are TRBV5-1 and TRBJ2-3; TRBD1 agrees at 8 bases. CDR1 is SGHRS and CDR2 is YFSETQ in the germline V gene. The CDR3 runs 13 residues. Unmatched junction bases numbered 2, after V lost 4 bases and J lost 4 bases. In nucleotides, the CDR3 is TGCGCCAGCAGCGGACAGGGCTCAGATACGCAGTATTTT. This codes for CASSGQGSDTQYF.

This clone was counted a single time. The chain has TRBV28 and TRBJ2-5, with TRBD1 as a possible D gene (5 bases). The CDR3 is 13 amino acids. V lost 9 bases to trimming and J lost 7 bases, with 18 bases between them. The germline V gene has CDR1 MDHEN and CDR2 SYDVKM. The DNA of the CDR3 is TGTGCCAGTTACCCCGGGCAGGGTGGGACCCAGTACTTC. Translation: CASYPGQGGTQYF. Together with reference TRBV28 and TRBJ2-5, the CDR3 gives the full variable domain: DVKVTQSSRYLVKRTGEKVFLECVQDMDHENMFWYRQDPGLGLRLIYFSYDVKMKEKGDIPEGYSVSREKKERFSLILESASTNQTSMYLCASYPGQGGTQYFGPGTRLLVL.

The V call is TRBV28, the J call TRBJ2-3; D is unresolved. V was trimmed by 3 bases and J by 4 bases, leaving 8 bases between them. Germline CDR1 MDHEN, CDR2 SYDVKM. The CDR3 is made up of 13 amino acids. The CDR3 loop reads CASSFGVSDTQYF. The DNA of the CDR3 is TGTGCCAGCAGTTTTGGGGTATCAGATACGCAGTATTTT. Complete variable domain (other parts from reference TRBV28 and TRBJ2-3): DVKVTQSSRYLVKRTGEKVFLECVQDMDHENMFWYRQDPGLGLRLIYFSYDVKMKEKGDIPEGYSVSREKKERFSLILESASTNQTSMYLCASSFGVSDTQYFGPGTRLTVL.

This sequence joins TRBV27 and TRBJ1-5, with a possible D match to TRBD1 (5 bases). This CDR3 has 15 amino acids. Trimming took off 7 bases at V and 2 bases at J, with 15 bases between the two ends. CDR1 MNHEY and CDR2 SMNVEV come from the germline V gene (reference sequence). Here the CDR3 DNA reads TGTGCCAGCAAGAGGGGCTCCTTGGGCAATCAGCCCCAGCATTTT. The encoded protein is CASKRGSLGNQPQHF.

The genes are TRBV6-1 and TRBJ2-1; D unresolved. The CDR3 loop spans 11 amino acids. Trimming cost V 6 bases and J 15 bases, with 15 bases left between them. Germline V CDR1 and CDR2: MNHNS, SASEGT. The CDR3 DNA reads TGTGCCAGCAGCAGACCAGGCCGGGTGTTCTTC. This sequence encodes CASSRPGRVFF.

The rearrangement joins TRBV10-2 to TRBJ2-7; D is unclear. Germline V lookup: CDR1 WSHSY, CDR2 SAAADI. The CDR3 length is 13 residues. Trimming cost V 4 bases and J 7 bases, with 14 bases left between them. CDR3 residues: CASSALTAGEQYF. CDR3 in DNA: TGCGCCAGCAGTGCGCTCACCGCCGGGGAGCAGTACTTC.

The J gene is TRBJ1-6, the V gene TRBV18; D not resolved. With 3 bases removed from V and 0 bases from J, the gap between germline ends came to 9 bases. The V gene's germline CDR1 is KGHSH and CDR2 LQKENI. The CDR3 extends over 16 amino acids. The CDR3 protein is CASSPPVPSYNSPLHF. The CDR3 DNA follows: TGTGCCAGCTCACCCCCGGTGCCCTCCTATAATTCACCCCTCCACTTT.

J is TRBJ1-4 and V is TRBV10-3; TRBD1 is a possible D gene (5 bases). Germline values: CDR1 ENHRY, CDR2 SYGVKD. The CDR3 contains 13 residues. Trimming removed 8 bases at V and 5 bases at J, with 12 bases between. In nucleotides, the CDR3 is TGTGCCATCCAGGACACGGAAAATGAAAAACTGTTTTTT. Protein sequence: CAIQDTENEKLFF.

The chain recombines TRBV18 with TRBJ1-4; 11 bases are a match to TRBD1. The germline CDR1 and CDR2 sequences are KGHSH and LQKENI. The CDR3 length is 16 residues. V lost 8 bases to trimming and J lost 5 bases; unmatched junction nucleotides: 10. The CDR3 loop reads CASPPAGQGGNEKLFF. The CDR3, as DNA: TGTGCCAGCCCCCCCGCGGGACAGGGGGGGAATGAAAAACTGTTTTTT. Looking up the rest from reference TRBV18 and TRBJ1-4 gives the full variable domain: NAGVMQNPRHLVRRRGQEARLRCSPMKGHSHVYWYRQLPEEGLKFMVYLQKENIIDESGMPKERFSAEFPKEGPSILRIQQVVRGDSAAYFCASPPAGQGGNEKLFFGSGTQLSVL.

The chain joins TRBV7-9 to TRBJ1-1, with D perhaps TRBD1 (6 bases). This CDR3 has 14 amino acids. Per the germline V gene, CDR1 is SEHNR and CDR2 is FQNEAQ (reference sequence). With 2 bases removed from V and 3 bases from J, the gap between germline ends came to 10 bases. The CDR3 sequence: CASSLPAGDTEAFF. The DNA for the CDR3 is TGTGCCAGCAGCTTACCTGCAGGGGACACTGAAGCTTTCTTT. Variable domain in full (rest from reference TRBV7-9 and TRBJ1-1): DTGVSQNPRHKITKRGQNVTFRCDPISEHNRLYWYRQTLGQGPEFLTYFQNEAQLEKSRLLSDRFSAERPKGSFSTLEIQRTEQGDSAMYLCASSLPAGDTEAFFGQGTRLTVV.

This chain connects TRBV21-1 to TRBJ2-7; the DNA was not used to check the table's D call, TRBD1. TRBV21-1 is listed as a pseudogene. The length of the CDR3 is 15 residues. The CDR3 here is CASSSEQGLGHEQYF. CDR3 sequence (DNA): TGTGCCAGCAGCTCAGAACAGGGCTTGGGGCACGAGCAGTACTTC.

This rearrangement joins TRBV6-6 to TRBJ1-1; D uncertain. Trimming took off 0 bases at V and 5 bases at J, with 10 bases between the two ends. The germline CDR1 and CDR2 sequences are MNHNY and SVGAGI (reference sequence). CDR3 length: 14 amino acids. The CDR3 DNA follows: TGTGCCAGCAGTTACTCCGAGAGAAGAACTGAAGCTTTCTTT. It yields the protein CASSYSERRTEAFF.

The chain links TRBV11-3 to TRBJ2-1; 12 nucleotides align to TRBD2. With V trimmed by 3 bases and J by 10 bases, 1 base remained unmatched. CDR3 length: 13 residues. Per germline, CDR1 SGHNT and CDR2 YENEEA. Here the CDR3 reads CASSFGTSGEQFF. CDR3 DNA sequence: TGTGCCAGCAGCTTTGGGACTAGCGGGGAGCAGTTCTTC.

The chain carries TRBV25-1 and TRBJ1-3; 9 positions agree with TRBD1. Germline-derived CDR1 and CDR2 are MGHDK and SYGVNS. This CDR3 is built from 18 residues. V shed 6 bases and J 8 bases; nucleotides not matched to a gene: 20. In nucleotides, the CDR3 is TGTGCCAGCAGCGCCGATCCAGCGACAGGGGGTAGAAAAGACACCATATATTTT. As protein: CASSADPATGGRKDTIYF.

CDR3 sequence reads: CASTKTLAITDTQYF. CDR3 DNA: TGTGCCAGCACTAAAACTCTAGCGATCACAGATACGCAGTATTTT. The chain recombines TRBV6-5 with TRBJ2-3; a possible D gene is TRBD2 (6 bases). The CDR3 runs 15 residues. From germline, CDR1 is MNHEY and CDR2 SVGAGI. Between the trimmed V and J ends, which lost 7 bases and 2 bases, there was a span of 16 bases.